Ten or more counts support the clone carrying this TCR beta chain. Its specificity is not known. The data were obtained in a study of T cell repertoires in cytomegalovirus infection. Across the study: HLA-B-restricted CMV epitopes that are well studied, plus recently identified HLA-C-restricted ones, were used by the study. Public TCR beta signatures were indicative of both CMV infection and a matching HLA type. Broader study findings: The study found HLA-C-restricted CMV-specific TCR beta clonotypes dominating the ex vivo response.

One entry per CDR3 protein results from TCRdb running MiXCR on the reads. The table has about a million distinct CDR3 sequences, around 31% seen once. The V end lost 10 bases, the J end lost 3 bases, and 18 bases lay between the germline ends. The CDR3 length is 14 residues. CDR1 is MNHEY, CDR2 SVGAGI, per germline. The origin of this receptor is a human donor in good health (CMV status not recorded). Some clones in this sample may be carry-over from other donors' samples. The chain has TRBV6-5 and TRBJ1-1; no clear D. The specimen comprised cultured CD8+ T cells from PBMCs, sampled from culture after CMV antigen stimulation. The CDR3: CATTVTREDTEAFF. CDR3 DNA sequence: TGTGCCACCACAGTTACAAGAGAAGACACTGAAGCTTTCTTT.